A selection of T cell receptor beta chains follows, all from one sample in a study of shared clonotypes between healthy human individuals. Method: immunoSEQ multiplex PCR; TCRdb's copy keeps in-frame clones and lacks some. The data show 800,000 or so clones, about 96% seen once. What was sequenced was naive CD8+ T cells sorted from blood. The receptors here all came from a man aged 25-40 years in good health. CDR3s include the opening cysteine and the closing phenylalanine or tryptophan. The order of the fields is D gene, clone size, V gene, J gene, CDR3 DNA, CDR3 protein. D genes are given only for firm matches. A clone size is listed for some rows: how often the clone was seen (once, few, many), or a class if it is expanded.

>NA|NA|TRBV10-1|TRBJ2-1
TGCGCCAGCAGTGAGGGCCCGGGACCTTCCTACAATGAGCAGTTCTTC
CASSEGPGPSYNEQFF
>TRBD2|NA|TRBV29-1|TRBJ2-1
TGCAGCGTTGGTGGGGGACTAGCGGGGAATGAGCAGTTCTTC
CSVGGGLAGNEQFF
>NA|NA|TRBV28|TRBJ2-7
TGTGCCAGCAGAACATCGGAGAAGTACGAGCAGTACTTC
CASRTSEKYEQYF
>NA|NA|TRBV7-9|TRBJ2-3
TGTGCCAGCAGCCCACGGGGACTGAGCACAGATACGCAGTATTTT
CASSPRGLSTDTQYF
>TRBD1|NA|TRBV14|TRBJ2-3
TGTGCCAGCAGCCAGGGGTACAGGGGTCCCTCGGATACGCAGTATTTT
CASSQGYRGPSDTQYF
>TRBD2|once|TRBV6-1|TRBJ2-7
TGTGCCAGCAGTGGTCTAGCGGGAGACTCCTACGAGCAGTACTTC
CASSGLAGDSYEQYF
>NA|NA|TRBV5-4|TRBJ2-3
TGTGCCAGCAGCTCGCAATGGGGAGATACGCAGTATTTT
CASSSQWGDTQYF
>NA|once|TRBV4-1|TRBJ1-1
TGCGCCAGCAGCCAAGGTCCGGGGAACACTGAAGCTTTCTTT
CASSQGPGNTEAFF
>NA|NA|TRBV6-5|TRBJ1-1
TGTGCCAGCAGTTCCATGACAGAGAACACTGAAGCTTTCTTT
CASSSMTENTEAFF
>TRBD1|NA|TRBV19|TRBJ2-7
TGTGCCAGTAGTATGACAGGGGGATTCTACGAGCAGTACTTC
CASSMTGGFYEQYF
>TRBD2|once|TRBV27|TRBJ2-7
TGTGCCAGCACTTCAGCGGGAGGGCCTTACGAGCAGTACTTC
CASTSAGGPYEQYF
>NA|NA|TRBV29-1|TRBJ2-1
TGCAGCGTCTGGCAGGGGGGCAATGAGCAGTTCTTC
CSVWQGGNEQFF
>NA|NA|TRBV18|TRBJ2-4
TGTGCCAGCTCACGAAAAAGGACAGAGGACAAAAACATTCAGTACTTC
CASSRKRTEDKNIQYF
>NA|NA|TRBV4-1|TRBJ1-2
TGCGCCAGCAGCCAAGACGAAGGGGGTAGCTATGGCTACACCTTC
CASSQDEGGSYGYTF
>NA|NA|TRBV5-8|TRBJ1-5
TGTGCCAGCAGCTTTAGCGACCCTTCGGGGAAGGATCAGCCCCAGCATTTT
CASSFSDPSGKDQPQHF
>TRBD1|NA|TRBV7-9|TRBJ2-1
TGTGCCAGCAGCTTGCCGCAGGGGGCCTACAATGAGCAGTTCTTC
CASSLPQGAYNEQFF
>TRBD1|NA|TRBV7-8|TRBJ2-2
TGTGCCAGCAGCTTGGGACAGGGGCCCACCGGGGAGCTGTTTTTT
CASSLGQGPTGELFF
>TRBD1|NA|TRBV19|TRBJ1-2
TGTGCCAGTAGCTCGGACAGGGCGGCGTACTATGGCTACACCTTC
CASSSDRAAYYGYTF
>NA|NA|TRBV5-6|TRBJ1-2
TGTGCCAGCAGCTTACCCCTCCCCGGCTATGGCTACACCTTC
CASSLPLPGYGYTF
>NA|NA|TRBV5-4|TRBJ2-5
TGTGCCAGCAGCTTGGGAATCCAAGAGACCCAGTACTTC
CASSLGIQETQYF
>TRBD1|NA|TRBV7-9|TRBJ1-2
TGTGCCAGCAGGGCCCGAAGAGGGACAGAATACGCAGAAGATGGCTACACCTTC
CASRARRGTEYAEDGYTF
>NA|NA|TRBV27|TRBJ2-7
TGTGCCAGCAGTAATAGGGGCTACGAGCAGTACTTC
CASSNRGYEQYF
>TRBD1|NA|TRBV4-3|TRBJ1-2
TGCGCCAGCAGCCCGGGACAGGGACCCTATGGCTACACCTTC
CASSPGQGPYGYTF
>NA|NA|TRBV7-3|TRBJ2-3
TGTGCCAGCAGCTTAATGGGAGGCACAGATACGCAGTATTTT
CASSLMGGTDTQYF
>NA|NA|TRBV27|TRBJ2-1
TGTGCCAGCAGATTGGCCTTTTACAATGAGCAGTTCTTC
CASRLAFYNEQFF
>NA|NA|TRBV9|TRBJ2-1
TGTGCCAGCAGCGTAGCTGGCGGAAGCTATAAAACGGGTGAGCAGTTCTTC
CASSVAGGSYKTGEQFF